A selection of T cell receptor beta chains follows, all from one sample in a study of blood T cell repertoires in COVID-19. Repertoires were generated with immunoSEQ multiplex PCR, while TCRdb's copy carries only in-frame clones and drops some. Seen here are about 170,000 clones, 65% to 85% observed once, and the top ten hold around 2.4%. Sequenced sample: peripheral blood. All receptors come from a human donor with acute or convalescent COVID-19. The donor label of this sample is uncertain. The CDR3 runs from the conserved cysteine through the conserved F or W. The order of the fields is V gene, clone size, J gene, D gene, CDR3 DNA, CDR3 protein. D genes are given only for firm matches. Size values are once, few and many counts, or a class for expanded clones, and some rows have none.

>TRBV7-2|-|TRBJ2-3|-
TGTGCCAGCAGGGTGGGTAGCGGCACAGATACGCAGTATTTT
CASRVGSGTDTQYF
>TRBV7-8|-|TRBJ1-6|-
TGTGCCAGCAGCCCGGGGACTGGCGGTCTCCACTTT
CASSPGTGGLHF
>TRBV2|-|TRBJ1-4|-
TGTGCCAGCAAAATGACGGGTTCCAATGAAAAACTGTTTTTT
CASKMTGSNEKLFF
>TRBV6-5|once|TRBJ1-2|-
TGTGCCAGCAGTTCCCCCGGGACAAGCAAATATGGCTACACCTTC
CASSSPGTSKYGYTF
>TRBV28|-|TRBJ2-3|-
TGTGCCAGCAGTCCGTCGACAGGAGCCACAGATACGCAGTATTTT
CASSPSTGATDTQYF
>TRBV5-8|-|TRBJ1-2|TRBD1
TGTGCCAGCACCCGGGGACAGTTTTCCGACTACACCTTC
CASTRGQFSDYTF
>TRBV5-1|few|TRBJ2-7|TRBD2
TGCGCCAGCAGCTGGGGGGGTGAAGGCTACGAGCAGTACTTC
CASSWGGEGYEQYF
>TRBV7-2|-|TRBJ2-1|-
TGTGCCAGCAGCTCACGAAGGAGCAACAATGAGCAGTTCTTC
CASSSRRSNNEQFF
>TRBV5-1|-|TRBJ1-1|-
TGCGCCAGCAGCCCCCTCTCAGGGAACACTGAAGCTTTCTTT
CASSPLSGNTEAFF
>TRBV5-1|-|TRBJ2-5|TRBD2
TGCGCCAGCAGCTCGGGGGGGCCCGGAGAGACCCAGTACTTC
CASSSGGPGETQYF
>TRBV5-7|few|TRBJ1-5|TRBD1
TGTGCCAGCAAGGTCAAGGGACAGGGGAATTATAGCAATCAGCCCCAGCATTTT
CASKVKGQGNYSNQPQHF
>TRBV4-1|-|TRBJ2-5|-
TGCGCCAGCAGCCGGAAAGCGGGCGAAGAGACCCAGTACTTC
CASSRKAGEETQYF
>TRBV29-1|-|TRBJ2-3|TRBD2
TGCAGCGAGCGGGGAAGCACAGATACGCAGTATTTT
CSERGSTDTQYF
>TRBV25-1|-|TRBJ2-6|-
TGTGCCAGCAGTGATCGACACATCTCTGGGGCCAACGTCCTGACTTTC
CASSDRHISGANVLTF
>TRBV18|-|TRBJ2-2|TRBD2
TGTGCCAGCTCACCACCACAGCGGACTAGCGGGAAGAACACCGGGGAGCTGTTTTTT
CASSPPQRTSGKNTGELFF
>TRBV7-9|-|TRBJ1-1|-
TGTGCCAGCAGCTTAATGCGGAACACTGAAGCTTTCTTT
CASSLMRNTEAFF
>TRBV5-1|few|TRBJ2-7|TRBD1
TGCGCCAGCAGCTCTCTGGCTACAGGGGTGGGCGAGCAGTACTTC
CASSSLATGVGEQYF
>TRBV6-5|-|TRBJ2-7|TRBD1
TGTGCCAGCAGTTACTCAGGGACAGCTTCCTACGAGCAGTACTTC
CASSYSGTASYEQYF
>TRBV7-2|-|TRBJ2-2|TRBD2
TGTGCCAGCAGCTTAGCCCGGTGGGGGGGTAACACCGGGGAGCTGTTTTTT
CASSLARWGGNTGELFF
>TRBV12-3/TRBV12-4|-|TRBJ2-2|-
TGTGCCAGCAGCCGGTCTCACGGGGAGCTGTTTTTT
CASSRSHGELFF
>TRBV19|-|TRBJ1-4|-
TGTGCCAGTAGTTTGGGCGCAACTAATGAAAAACTGTTTTTT
CASSLGATNEKLFF
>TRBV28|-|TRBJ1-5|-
TGTGCCAGCAGTTTAGTTCGAGGGAGCAATCAGCCCCAGCATTTT
CASSLVRGSNQPQHF
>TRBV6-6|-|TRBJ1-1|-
TGTGCCAGCAGCTTCGACGGGGGGAACACTGAAGCTTTCTTT
CASSFDGGNTEAFF
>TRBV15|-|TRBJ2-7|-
TGTGCCACCTTTAGCCCCAGCTCCTACGAGCAGTACTTC
CATFSPSSYEQYF
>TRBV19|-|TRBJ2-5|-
TGTGCCAGTAGTACGGCAGGGATTCTGGAGACCCAGTACTTC
CASSTAGILETQYF
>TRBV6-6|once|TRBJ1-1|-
TGTGCCAGCAGTTACCCTAGTCCCGAAGCTTTCTTT
CASSYPSPEAFF
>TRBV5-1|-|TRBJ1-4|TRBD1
TGCGCCAGCAGCTTAGGCGACAGGGGGGCGGCTAATGAAAAACTGTTTTTT
CASSLGDRGAANEKLFF
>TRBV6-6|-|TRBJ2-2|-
TGTGCCAGCACCGAGACAAGGGGAACCGGGGAGCTGTTTTTT
CASTETRGTGELFF
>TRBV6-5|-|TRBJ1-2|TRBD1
TGTGCCAGCAGTTCCGCCCGACAGGGGGCCCAGATCACCTTC
CASSSARQGAQITF
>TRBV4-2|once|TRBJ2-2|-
TGTGCCAGCAGCCAAGATTCAGGGATAACCGGGGAGCTGTTTTTT
CASSQDSGITGELFF
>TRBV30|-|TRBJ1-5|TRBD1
TGTGCCTGGCTACCCCGAGGACAGGGGGCAAATCAGCCCCAGCATTTT
CAWLPRGQGANQPQHF
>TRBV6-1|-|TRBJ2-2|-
TGTGCCAGCAGTGAAAATAGCTATAGAAGCACCGGGGAGCTGTTTTTT
CASSENSYRSTGELFF
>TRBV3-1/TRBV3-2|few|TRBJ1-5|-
TGTGCCAGCAGCCCCGCGGGGAGCAATCAGCCCCAGCATTTT
CASSPAGSNQPQHF
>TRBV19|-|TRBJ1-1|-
TGTGCCAGTAGTCCTCAACAGGGAGCGAACACTGAAGCTTTCTTT
CASSPQQGANTEAFF
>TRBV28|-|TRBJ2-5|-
TGTGCCAGCACGCGGCGCATCCAGGGGCGACAAGAGACCCAGTACTTC
CASTRRIQGRQETQYF
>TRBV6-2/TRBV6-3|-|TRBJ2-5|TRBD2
TGTGCCAGCAGTTACCCAAGGACTAGCGGGGGGGCAAGGTGGGAGACCCAGTACTTC
CASSYPRTSGGARWETQYF
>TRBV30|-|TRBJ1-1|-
TGTGCCTGGAGGACATTTCCCATGAACACTGAAGCTTTCTTT
CAWRTFPMNTEAFF
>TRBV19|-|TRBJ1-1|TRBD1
TGTGCCAGTAGTAACCAGGGACAGGGGAACACTGAAGCTTTCTTT
CASSNQGQGNTEAFF
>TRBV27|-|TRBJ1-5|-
TGTGCCAGCAGGCGCACCCTGAATCAGCCCCAGCATTTT
CASRRTLNQPQHF
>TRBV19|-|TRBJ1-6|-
TGTGCCAGTAGTAAAAAAGGGGGGGGCGCGGATAAATCACCCCTCCACTTT
CASSKKGGGADKSPLHF
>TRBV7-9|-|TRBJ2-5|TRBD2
TGTGCCAGCAGCAATCGGGGGGGAGGGACCCAGTACTTC
CASSNRGGGTQYF
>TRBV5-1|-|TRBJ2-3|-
TGCGCCAGCAGCTTGAGGTGGAGTACCTCCGGATATACAGATACGCAGTATTTT
CASSLRWSTSGYTDTQYF
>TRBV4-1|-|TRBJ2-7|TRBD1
TGCGCCAGCAGCCAAGCAATGGACAGGGGGGCTAACGAGCAGTACTTC
CASSQAMDRGANEQYF
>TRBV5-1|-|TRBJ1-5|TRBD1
TGCGCCAGCAGCTTGGGACAGGGAAGCAATCAGCCCCAGCATTTT
CASSLGQGSNQPQHF
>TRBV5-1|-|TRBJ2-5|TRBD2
TGCGCCAGCAGCTTACGACTAGCGGGGGGCGCCCAAGAGACCCAGTACTTC
CASSLRLAGGAQETQYF
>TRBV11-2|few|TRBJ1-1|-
TGTGCCGCCTCCCCTCGACTTAACACTGAAGCTTTCTTT
CAASPRLNTEAFF
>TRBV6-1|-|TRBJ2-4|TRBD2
TGTGCCAGCAGTGAAACGGGGGGTCAGTACTTC
CASSETGGQYF
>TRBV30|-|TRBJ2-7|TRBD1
TGTGCCTGGGGGGACAGGGGGTCACTCCACGAGCAGTACTTC
CAWGDRGSLHEQYF
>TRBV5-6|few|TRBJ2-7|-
TGTGCCAGCAGCTTGGAGGTTCGGACAGTTGGTGAGCAGTACTTC
CASSLEVRTVGEQYF
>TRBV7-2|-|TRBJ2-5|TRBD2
TGTGCCAGCAGCCCCCTTAGCGGGAGTTTCGAGACCCAGTACTTC
CASSPLSGSFETQYF
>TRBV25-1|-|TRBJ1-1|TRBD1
TGTGCCAGCAGACAGGGGGCGGGAGAGAGAGCTTTCTTT
CASRQGAGERAFF
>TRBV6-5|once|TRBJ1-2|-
TGTGCCAGCAGTCTTGACAGGTTCGATGGCTACACCTTC
CASSLDRFDGYTF
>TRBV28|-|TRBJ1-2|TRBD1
TGTGCCAGCAGTTTGGAGGGACAGGACAGAAAGGGCTACACCTTC
CASSLEGQDRKGYTF
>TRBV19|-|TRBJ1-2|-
TGTGCCAGTAGTACCCTGACTTTGCGTCCCACGGCTAACTATGGCTACACCTTC
CASSTLTLRPTANYGYTF
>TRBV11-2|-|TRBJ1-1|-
TGTGCCAGCAGCTTACGGGGGGGGACTGAAGCTTTCTTT
CASSLRGGTEAFF
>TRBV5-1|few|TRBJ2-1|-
TGCGCCAGCAGAGCTGACAGCCACCTCAGGAATGAGCAGTTCTTC
CASRADSHLRNEQFF
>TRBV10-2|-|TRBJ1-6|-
TGCGCCAGCAGTGACTCGGGAATCCCCTATAATTCACCCCTCCACTTT
CASSDSGIPYNSPLHF